This T cell receptor (beta chain) derives from a study of T cell responses to AZD1222 COVID-19 vaccine. Some clones are missing from TCRdb's copy, which holds only in-frame ones; the method was immunoSEQ multiplex PCR. The repertoire has tens of thousands of clones, under 95% of them found once; the top ten carry 3%. V lost 4 bases, J lost 10 bases, and 14 bases stayed unmatched. The CDR3 is made up of 16 amino acids. The V gene's germline CDR1 is SGHNT and CDR2 YENEEA. Note on this clone: Its antigen is as yet unknown.

Points from the study as a whole: The donor group comprised mostly white British people and more females; the analysis possibly underestimated clonal diversity.

The chain combines TRBV11-3 with TRBJ2-1; TRBD1 agrees at 9 bases. The specimen was peripheral blood, collected on day 0 of AZD1222 vaccination. This clonotype originated in an adult in good health. This chain's CDR3 is CASSSEGTGSAREQFF. CDR3 nucleotide sequence: TGTGCCAGCAGCTCGGAAGGGACAGGGTCAGCCAGGGAGCAGTTCTTC.